This T cell receptor beta chain stems from a study of cytomegalovirus exposure and HLA in healthy donors. To note about this clone: Its target is not known.

Whole-study findings and limits: Highly shared variants forming one cluster were likely a sequencing artifact. When presence/absence was analysed, sequencing depth was taken to be roughly uniform across donors.

With 60 Vbeta and 13 Jbeta primers, the PCR was carried out. Using immunoSEQ multiplex PCR, the repertoire was profiled, and TCRdb retains in-frame clones only, with some absent. The table has approximately 150,000 clones, roughly 80% seen once. Germline V CDR1 and CDR2: ENHRY, SYGVKD. Germline trimming cut 2 bases from V and 0 bases from J; bases unmatched to any gene: 7. The CDR3 is 18 residues long. The receptor's source is a man between 18 and 29 years old in good health and CMV-seronegative. Sequencing was done on a sample of PBMCs. V is TRBV10-3 and J is TRBJ2-1; 10 bases line up with TRBD2. The CDR3 sequence is CAISEPTAGGSSYNEQFF. In nucleotides, the CDR3 is TGTGCCATCAGTGAGCCAACAGCGGGAGGGAGCTCCTACAATGAGCAGTTCTTC.